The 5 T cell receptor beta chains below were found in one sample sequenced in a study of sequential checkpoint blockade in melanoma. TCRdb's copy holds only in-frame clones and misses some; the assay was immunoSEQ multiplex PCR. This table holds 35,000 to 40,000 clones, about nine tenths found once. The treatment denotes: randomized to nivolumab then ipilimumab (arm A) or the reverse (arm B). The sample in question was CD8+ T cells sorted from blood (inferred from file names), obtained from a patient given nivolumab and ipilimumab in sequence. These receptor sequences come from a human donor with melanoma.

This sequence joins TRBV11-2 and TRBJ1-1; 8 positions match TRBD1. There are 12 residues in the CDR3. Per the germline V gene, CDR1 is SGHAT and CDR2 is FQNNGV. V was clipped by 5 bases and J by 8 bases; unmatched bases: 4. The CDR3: CASSTRTGEAFF. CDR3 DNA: TGTGCCAGCAGCACGCGGACAGGGGAAGCTTTCTTT.

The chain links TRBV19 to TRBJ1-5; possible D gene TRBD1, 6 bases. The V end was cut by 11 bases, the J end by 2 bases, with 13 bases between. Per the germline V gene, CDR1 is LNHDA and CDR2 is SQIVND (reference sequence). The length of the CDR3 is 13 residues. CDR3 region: CAVGARRNQPQHF. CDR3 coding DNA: TGTGCCGTGGGGGCACGACGCAATCAGCCCCAGCATTTT.

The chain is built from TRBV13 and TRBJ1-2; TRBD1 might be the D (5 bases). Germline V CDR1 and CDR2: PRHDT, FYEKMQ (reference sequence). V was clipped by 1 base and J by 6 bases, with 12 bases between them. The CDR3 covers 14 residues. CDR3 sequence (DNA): TGTGCCAGCAGCTTAGAACGGGGGTTCGATGGCTACACCTTC. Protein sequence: CASSLERGFDGYTF.

CDR3 amino acids: CASTWTSGSPGELFF. The CDR3 DNA reads TGTGCCAGCACCTGGACTAGCGGGAGCCCCGGGGAGCTGTTTTTT. V and J are TRBV6-5 and TRBJ2-2; 13 positions agree with TRBD2. Looked up from germline, CDR1 is MNHEY and CDR2 is SVGAGI. The trim removed 7 bases at V and 6 bases at J, leaving 5 bases unmatched. The CDR3 is made up of 15 amino acids.

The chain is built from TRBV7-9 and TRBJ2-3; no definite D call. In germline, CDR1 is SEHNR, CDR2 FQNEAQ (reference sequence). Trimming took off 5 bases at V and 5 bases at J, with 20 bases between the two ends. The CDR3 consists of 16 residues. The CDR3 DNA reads TGTGCCAGCAGCCCCACCCGTTCCCTCTGGCTAGATACGCAGTATTTT. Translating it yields CASSPTRSLWLDTQYF.